The TCR beta chain described here comes from a study of shared clonotypes between healthy human individuals. The overall study: Contributing individuals were a couple of females and three males aged 18 to 49.

As concerns this clone: Its antigen is still unknown.

Study results and caveats: Clonotypes that were shared across a handful of donors made up 4.5% to 5% of naive CD4 clonotypes.

For every subset, genomic DNA was evenly distributed across several immunoSEQ plates. Sequencing used immunoSEQ multiplex PCR; TCRdb keeps in-frame clones, though not all of them. The sample consists of 1.5 million to 2.5 million clones, approximately 94% of them appearing once. Positive CCR7 selection of CD45RO-negative cells yielded the naive CD8 cells, and terminally differentiated effector memory CD45RA+ cells were excluded. The donors, healthy adults who were HIV-negative, had experienced no recent acute infections or vaccinations. This CDR3 is built from 17 residues. Germline V CDR1 and CDR2: LGHNA, YSLEER. Trimming took 0 bases from V and 5 from J; bases not matched to a gene: 9.

The sequenced material came from naive CD8+ T cells sorted from blood. The clonotype was recovered from a young man in good health. This rearrangement joins TRBV4-3 to TRBJ2-3, with 9 bases that match TRBD2. CDR3 in amino acids: CASSQDVLGLAVDTQYF. The CDR3 coding sequence is TGCGCCAGCAGCCAAGACGTCCTGGGACTAGCAGTAGATACGCAGTATTTT.